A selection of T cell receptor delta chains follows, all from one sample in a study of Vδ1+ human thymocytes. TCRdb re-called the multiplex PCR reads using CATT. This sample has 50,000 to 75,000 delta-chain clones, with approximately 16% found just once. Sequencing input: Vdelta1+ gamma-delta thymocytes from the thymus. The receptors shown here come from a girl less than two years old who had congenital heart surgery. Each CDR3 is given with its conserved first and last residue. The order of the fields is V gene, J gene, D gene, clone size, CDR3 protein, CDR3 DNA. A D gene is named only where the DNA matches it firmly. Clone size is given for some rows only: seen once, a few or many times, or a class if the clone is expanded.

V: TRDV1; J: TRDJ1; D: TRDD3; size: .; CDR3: CALGELRFPGDTEYTDKLIF; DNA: TGTGCTCTTGGGGAACTACGTTTTCCGGGGGATACGGAGTACACCGATAAACTCATCTTT
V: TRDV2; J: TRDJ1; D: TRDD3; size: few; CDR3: CALRVGDTDKLIF; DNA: TGTGCCCTAAGGGTGGGGGATACCGATAAACTCATCTTT
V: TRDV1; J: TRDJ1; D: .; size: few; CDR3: CALGEADNPYSVQTDKLIF; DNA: TGTGCTCTTGGGGAAGCTGATAACCCTTATTCGGTTCAAACCGATAAACTCATCTTT
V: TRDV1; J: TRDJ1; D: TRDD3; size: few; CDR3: CALGELVGTTGGYSFPYTDKLIF; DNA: TGTGCTCTTGGGGAACTAGTCGGAACTACTGGGGGATACTCATTCCCGTACACCGATAAACTCATCTTT
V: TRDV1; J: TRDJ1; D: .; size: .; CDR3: CALGERLPTLNHWGIPDNLTDKLIF; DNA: TGTGCTCTTGGGGAACGCCTTCCTACGCTGAACCACTGGGGGATCCCGGACAACCTCACCGATAAACTCATCTTT
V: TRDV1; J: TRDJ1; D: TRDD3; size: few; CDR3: CALGEHQKSLFFATGGRTYTDKLIF; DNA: TGTGCTCTTGGGGAACACCAAAAATCCCTCTTCTTCGCGACTGGGGGTCGGACGTACACCGATAAACTCATCTTT
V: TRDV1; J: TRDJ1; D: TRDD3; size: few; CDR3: CALGELFGHWGSTDKLIF; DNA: TGTGCTCTTGGGGAACTTTTCGGCCACTGGGGGTCCACCGATAAACTCATCTTT
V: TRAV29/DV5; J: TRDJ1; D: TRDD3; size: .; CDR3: CAASFLPAGLGDDDKLIF; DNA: TGTGCGGCAAGCTTTCTTCCAGCAGGCTTGGGGGACGACGATAAACTCATCTTT
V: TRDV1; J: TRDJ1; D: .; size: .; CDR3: CALDHYTDKLIF; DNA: TGTGCTCTCGACCATTACACCGATAAACTCATCTTT
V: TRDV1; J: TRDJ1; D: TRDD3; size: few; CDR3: CALGERPRLGDTHVKLIF; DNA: TGTGCTCTTGGGGAACGCCCGAGACTGGGGGATACGCATGTTAAACTCATCTTT
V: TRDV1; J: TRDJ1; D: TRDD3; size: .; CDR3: CALRPVLVYWGIEYTDKLIF; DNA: TGTGCTCTTAGGCCGGTCCTCGTGTACTGGGGGATCGAGTACACCGATAAACTCATCTTT
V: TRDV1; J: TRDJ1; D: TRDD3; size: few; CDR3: CALGVIIPTFSTGGPKLTF; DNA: TGTGCTCTTGGGGTCATAATTCCCACATTCTCTACTGGGGGGCCTAAACTCACCTTT
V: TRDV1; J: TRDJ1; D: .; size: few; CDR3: CALGELVGFRYTDKLIF; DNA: TGTGCTCTTGGGGAACTAGTGGGCTTCCGGTACACCGATAAACTCATCTTT
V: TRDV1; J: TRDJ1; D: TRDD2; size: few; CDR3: CALGEPGLPTALGVSYTDKLIF; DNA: TGTGCTCTTGGGGAACCTGGCCTTCCTACTGCTCTGGGGGTCTCGTACACCGATAAACTCATCTTT
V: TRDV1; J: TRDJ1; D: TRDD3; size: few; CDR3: CALGAIRTRAGGYSHSTYTDKLIF; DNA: TGTGCTCTTGGGGCCATTCGGACTCGGGCTGGGGGATACTCCCACTCTACGTACACCGATAAACTCATCTTT
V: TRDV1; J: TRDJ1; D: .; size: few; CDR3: CALGDIILRPLGWYTDKLIF; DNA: TGTGCTCTTGGGGATATCATCCTACGCCCACTGGGGTGGTACACCGATAAACTCATCTTT
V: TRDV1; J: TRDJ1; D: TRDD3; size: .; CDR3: CALGGTFPYWGRYTDKLIF; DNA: TGTGCTCTTGGGGGCACATTCCCCTACTGGGGGAGGTACACCGATAAACTCATCTTT
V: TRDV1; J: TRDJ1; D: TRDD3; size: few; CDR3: CALGELLRRLGDISDTDKLIF; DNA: TGTGCTCTTGGGGAACTATTACGGCGACTGGGGGACATTAGCGACACCGATAAACTCATCTTT
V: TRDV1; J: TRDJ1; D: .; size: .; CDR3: CALGGPPATKGITALIF; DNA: TGTGCTCTTGGGGGCCCACCCGCTACGAAGGGGATCACGGCACTCATCTTT
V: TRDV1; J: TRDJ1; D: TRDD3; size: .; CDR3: CALGDVSGDTEPLPYTDKLIF; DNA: TGTGCTCTTGGGGACGTCAGCGGGGATACTGAGCCCCTCCCGTACACCGATAAACTCATCTTT
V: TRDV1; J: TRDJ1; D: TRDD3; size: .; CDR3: CALGEPSVVLGDKSKLIF; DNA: TGTGCTCTTGGGGAACCTTCCGTTGTACTGGGGGATAAGAGTAAACTCATCTTT
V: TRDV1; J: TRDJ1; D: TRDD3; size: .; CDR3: CALGDHQLWGDHKLIF; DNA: TGTGCTCTTGGGGACCACCAACTCTGGGGGGATCATAAACTCATCTTT
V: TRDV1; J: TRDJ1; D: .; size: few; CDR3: CALGGLLRGDPYTDKLIF; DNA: TGTGCTCTTGGGGGCCTCCTAAGAGGGGATCCCTACACCGATAAACTCATCTTT
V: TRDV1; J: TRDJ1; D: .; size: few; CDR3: CALGADEGVSTDKLIF; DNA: TGTGCTCTTGGGGCGGACGAGGGGGTCTCTACCGATAAACTCATCTTT
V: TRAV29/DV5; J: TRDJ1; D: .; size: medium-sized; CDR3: CAAVRTDKLIF; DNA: TGTGCAGCAGTCAGGACCGATAAACTCATCTTT
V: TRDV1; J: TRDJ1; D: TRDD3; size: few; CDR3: CALGEFGQGRLTGGYLSVDADKLIF; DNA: TGTGCTCTTGGGGAATTCGGCCAGGGCCGCCTTACTGGGGGATACCTGAGCGTTGACGCCGATAAACTCATCTTT
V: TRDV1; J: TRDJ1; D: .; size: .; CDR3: CALGELRGPMTRSEHTDKLIF; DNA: TGTGCTCTTGGGGAACTTAGAGGCCCTATGACACGTTCAGAGCACACCGATAAACTCATCTTT
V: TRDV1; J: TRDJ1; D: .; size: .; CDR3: CALGFSPLGDKLIF; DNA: TGTGCTCTTGGCTTCTCGCCCCTGGGGGATAAACTCATCTTT
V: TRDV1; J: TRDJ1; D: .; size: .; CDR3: CALGEPHTRISGLPAPWLQDTDKLIF; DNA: TGTGCTCTTGGGGAACCCCATACGCGCATCTCGGGGCTGCCTGCTCCGTGGCTGCAGGACACCGATAAACTCATCTTT
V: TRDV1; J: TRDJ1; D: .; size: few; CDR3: CALGYPPKYTDKLIF; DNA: TGTGCTCTTGGGTACCCCCCGAAATACACCGATAAACTCATCTTT
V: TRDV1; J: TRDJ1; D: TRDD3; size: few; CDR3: CALGERLGDTDKLIF; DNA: TGTGCTCTTGGGGAACGGCTGGGGGACACCGATAAACTCATCTTT
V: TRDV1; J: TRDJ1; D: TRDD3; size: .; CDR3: CALVISRSRSIPTGGYTDKLIF; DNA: TGTGCTCTTGTAATCTCCCGGTCGAGATCCATTCCTACTGGGGGATACACCGATAAACTCATCTTT
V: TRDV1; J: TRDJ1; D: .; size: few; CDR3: CALGEARPYPPGDKLIF; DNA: TGTGCTCTTGGGGAAGCTAGACCCTACCCCCCTGGGGATAAACTCATCTTT
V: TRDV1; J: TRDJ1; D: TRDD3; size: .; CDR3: CALGDPQFLTIPSVLGDTYKLIF; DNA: TGTGCTCTTGGGGACCCTCAATTCCTTACTATTCCATCTGTACTGGGGGATACCTATAAACTCATCTTT
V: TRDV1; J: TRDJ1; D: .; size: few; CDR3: CALGEGIPPHTDKLIF; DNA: TGTGCTCTTGGGGAGGGGATTCCTCCCCACACCGATAAACTCATCTTT
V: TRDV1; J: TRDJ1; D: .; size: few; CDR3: CALGYPAFLGLGEDCVLIF; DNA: TGTGCTCTTGGGTACCCGGCCTTCCTAGGGTTGGGGGAGGATTGTGTACTCATCTTT
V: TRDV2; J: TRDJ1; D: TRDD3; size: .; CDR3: CACDTSTWGIHVGLIF; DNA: TGTGCCTGTGACACGTCAACCTGGGGGATACACGTAGGACTCATCTTT
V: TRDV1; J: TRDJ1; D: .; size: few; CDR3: CALGELGVDLGRFGGTDKLIF; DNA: TGTGCTCTTGGGGAACTAGGGGTTGATCTGGGTCGATTTGGAGGGACCGATAAACTCATCTTT
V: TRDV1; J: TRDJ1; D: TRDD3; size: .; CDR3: CALGEKVVPTGGYLYTDKLIF; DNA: TGTGCTCTTGGGGAAAAGGTGGTTCCGACTGGGGGATACCTGTACACCGATAAACTCATCTTT
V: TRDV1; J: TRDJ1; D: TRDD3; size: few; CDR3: CALGDSIPNMSTGGYSLLHTDKLIF; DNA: TGTGCTCTTGGGGATAGCATTCCCAACATGAGTACTGGGGGATACTCTCTCCTCCACACCGATAAACTCATCTTT
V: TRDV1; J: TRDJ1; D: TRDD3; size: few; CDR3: CALGESPVPPRWVGGETYTDKLIF; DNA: TGTGCTCTTGGGGAAAGCCCCGTTCCTCCCCGATGGGTTGGGGGAGAGACGTACACCGATAAACTCATCTTT
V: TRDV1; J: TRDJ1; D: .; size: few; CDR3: CALGERILPSWGLYTDKLIF; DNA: TGTGCTCTTGGGGAAAGGATCCTACCGAGCTGGGGATTGTACACCGATAAACTCATCTTT
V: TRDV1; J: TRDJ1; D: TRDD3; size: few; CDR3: CALGVALKLGVETKLIF; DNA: TGTGCTCTTGGGGTAGCCTTGAAACTGGGGGTCGAAACTAAACTCATCTTT
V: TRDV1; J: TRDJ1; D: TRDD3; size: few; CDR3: CALGETSGILLYTDKLIF; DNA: TGTGCTCTTGGGGAAACCTCCGGGATACTCCTGTACACCGATAAACTCATCTTT
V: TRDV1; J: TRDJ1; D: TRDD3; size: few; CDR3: CALGELGLPPALGGSADKLIF; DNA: TGTGCTCTTGGGGAACTAGGACTCCCTCCCGCACTGGGGGGTAGCGCCGATAAACTCATCTTT
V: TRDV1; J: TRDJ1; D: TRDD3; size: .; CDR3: CALGEAGRVPTTYRGYDRYTDKLIF; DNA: TGTGCTCTTGGGGAAGCAGGACGGGTCCCCACCACTTACCGAGGATACGACAGGTACACCGATAAACTCATCTTT
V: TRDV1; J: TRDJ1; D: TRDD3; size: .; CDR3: CALGEQRLGDTFEDKLIF; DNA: TGTGCTCTTGGGGAACAAAGGCTGGGGGATACGTTCGAGGATAAACTCATCTTT
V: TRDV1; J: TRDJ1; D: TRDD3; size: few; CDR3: CALGEVGVAPAHYWGIERSSGVIF; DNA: TGTGCTCTTGGGGAAGTTGGGGTCGCCCCCGCCCATTACTGGGGGATAGAACGATCGAGCGGGGTCATCTTT
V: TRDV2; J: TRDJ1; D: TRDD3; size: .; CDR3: CACDTEFWGSNDKLIF; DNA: TGTGCCTGTGACACCGAATTCTGGGGGAGTAACGATAAACTCATCTTT
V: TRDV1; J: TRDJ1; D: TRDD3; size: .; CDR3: CALGTVEPLPTTHWGIRFPYTDKLIF; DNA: TGTGCTCTTGGGACCGTTGAGCCCCTTCCTACAACCCACTGGGGGATACGATTCCCGTACACCGATAAACTCATCTTT